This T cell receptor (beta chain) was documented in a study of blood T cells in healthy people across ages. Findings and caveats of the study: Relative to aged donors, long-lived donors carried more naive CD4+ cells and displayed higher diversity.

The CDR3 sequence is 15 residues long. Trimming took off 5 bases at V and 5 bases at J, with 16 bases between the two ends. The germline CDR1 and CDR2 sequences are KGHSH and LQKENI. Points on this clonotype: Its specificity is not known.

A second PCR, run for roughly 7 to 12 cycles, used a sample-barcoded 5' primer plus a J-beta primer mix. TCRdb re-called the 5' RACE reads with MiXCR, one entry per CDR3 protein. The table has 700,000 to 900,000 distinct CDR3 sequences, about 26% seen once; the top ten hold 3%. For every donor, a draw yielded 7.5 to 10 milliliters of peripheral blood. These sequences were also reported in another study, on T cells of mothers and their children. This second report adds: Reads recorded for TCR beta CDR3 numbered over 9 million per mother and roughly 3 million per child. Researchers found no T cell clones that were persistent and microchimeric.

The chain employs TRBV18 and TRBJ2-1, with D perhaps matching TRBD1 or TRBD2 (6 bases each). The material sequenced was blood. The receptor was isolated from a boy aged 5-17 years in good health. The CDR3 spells CASSWGPGANNEQFF. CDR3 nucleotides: TGTGCCAGCTCATGGGGACCGGGGGCCAACAATGAGCAGTTCTTC.